This T cell receptor beta chain is drawn from a study of T cell repertoires in cytomegalovirus infection. The germline V and J ends were trimmed by 5 bases and 6 bases, with 11 bases remaining between them. This CDR3 has 13 residues. From germline, CDR1 is SGHTA and CDR2 FQGNSA. Each CDR3 protein gets one entry after TCRdb re-called the reads with MiXCR. The sample has roughly 500,000 distinct CDR3 sequences; about 39% are singletons. A note on this clonotype: Its target is unknown.

Sequenced here: cultured PBMCs, sampled from culture after CMV antigen stimulation. V gene TRBV7-2 combines with J gene TRBJ1-5, with D possibly TRBD1 on 6 matching bases. This sequence was found in a human donor in good health (CMV status not recorded). Some clones in this sample may be carry-over from other donors' samples. CDR3 sequence: CASSRQGSQPQHF. Here the CDR3 DNA reads TGTGCCAGCAGCAGGCAGGGGAGTCAGCCCCAGCATTTT.